The clone carrying this T cell receptor beta chain was found a few times. Antigen specificity is unknown. This record comes from a study of CD8 T cells in ankylosing spondylitis. Study observations and caveats: Reports of some motif variants in reactive arthritis synovial fluid and blood predate this one.

Using its own MiXCR run on the 5' RACE reads, TCRdb lists one record per CDR3 protein. The sample has 150,000 to 200,000 distinct CDR3 sequences; over 10% are singletons. This TCR came from a female donor with ankylosing spondylitis or in good health (not recorded which). Specimen: blood, either unsorted or a sorted T cell fraction (not recorded which).

Here the CDR3 reads CASSYSEGGGREQYF. The DNA for the CDR3 is TGTGCCAGCAGTTACTCCGAAGGAGGTGGGCGCGAGCAGTACTTC. The chain uses TRBV6-2 or TRBV6-3 and TRBJ2-7; TRBD2 is a possible D gene (5 bases). Germline values: CDR1 MNHEY, CDR2 SVGEGT. This CDR3 spans 15 amino acids. V lost 0 bases and J 6 bases, leaving 15 bases between the germline ends.